These 2 T cell receptor beta chains came from one sample sequenced in a study of technical replicates of blood from a few donors. Data came from immunoSEQ multiplex PCR; TCRdb stores just in-frame clones and leaves some out. Among about 14,000 clones listed, more than 75% were seen once. The source material was PBMCs. These receptors came from a human donor in good health.

The chain couples TRBV5-1 to TRBJ2-7; tentatively, D is TRBD2 (5 bases). Germline V gene lookup returns CDR1 SGHRS and CDR2 YFSETQ. The germline V and J ends were trimmed by 3 bases and 3 bases, with 19 bases remaining between them. The CDR3 contains 16 residues. CDR3 coding DNA: TGCGCCAGCAGCTCTGCCGTCGGGCTAGCCGACTACGAGCAGTACTTC. Residues: CASSSAVGLADYEQYF.

This clone ranks as medium-sized. V usage is TRBV4-2 and J usage is TRBJ2-6, with D tentatively TRBD1 (5 bases). The CDR3 has 16 amino acids. V lost 0 bases and J 0 bases, leaving 6 bases between the germline ends. Germline assignment: CDR1 LGHNA and CDR2 YNFKEQ. CDR3 in amino acids: CASSQDQGSGANVLTF. The CDR3 region has the DNA TGTGCCAGCAGCCAAGATCAGGGCTCTGGGGCCAACGTCCTGACTTTC.